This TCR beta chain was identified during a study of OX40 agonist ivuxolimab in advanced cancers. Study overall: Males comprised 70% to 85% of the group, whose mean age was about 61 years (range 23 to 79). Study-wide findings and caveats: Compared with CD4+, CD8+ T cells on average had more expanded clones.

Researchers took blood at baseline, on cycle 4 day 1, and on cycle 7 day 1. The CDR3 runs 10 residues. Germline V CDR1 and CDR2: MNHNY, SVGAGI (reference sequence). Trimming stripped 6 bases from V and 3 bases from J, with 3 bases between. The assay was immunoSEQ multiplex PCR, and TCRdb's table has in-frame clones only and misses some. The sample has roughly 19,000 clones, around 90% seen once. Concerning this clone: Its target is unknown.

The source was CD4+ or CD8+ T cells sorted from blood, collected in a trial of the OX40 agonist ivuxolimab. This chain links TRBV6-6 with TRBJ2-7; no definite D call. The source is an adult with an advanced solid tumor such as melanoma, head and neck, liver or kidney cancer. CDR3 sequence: CASRDYEQYF. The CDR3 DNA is TGTGCCAGCAGGGACTACGAGCAGTACTTC.